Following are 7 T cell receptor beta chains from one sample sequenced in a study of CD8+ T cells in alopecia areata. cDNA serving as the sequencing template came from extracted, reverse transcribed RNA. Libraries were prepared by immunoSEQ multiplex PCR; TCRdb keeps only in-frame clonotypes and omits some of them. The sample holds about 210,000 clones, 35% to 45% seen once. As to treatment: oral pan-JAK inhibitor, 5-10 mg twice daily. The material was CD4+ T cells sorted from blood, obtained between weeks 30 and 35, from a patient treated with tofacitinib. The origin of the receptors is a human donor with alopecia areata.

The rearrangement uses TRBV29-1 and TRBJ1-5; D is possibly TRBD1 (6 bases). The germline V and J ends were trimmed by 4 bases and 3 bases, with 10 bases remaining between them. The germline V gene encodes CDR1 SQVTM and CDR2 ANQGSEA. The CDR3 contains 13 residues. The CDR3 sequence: CSVGGQFNQPQHF. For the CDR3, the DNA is TGCAGCGTTGGGGGGCAGTTCAATCAGCCCCAGCATTTT.

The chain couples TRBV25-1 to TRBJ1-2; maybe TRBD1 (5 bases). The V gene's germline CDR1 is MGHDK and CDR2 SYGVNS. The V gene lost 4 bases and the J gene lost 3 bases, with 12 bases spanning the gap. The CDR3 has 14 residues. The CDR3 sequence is CASSVGGDHYGYTF. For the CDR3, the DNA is TGTGCCAGCAGTGTAGGCGGGGACCACTATGGCTACACCTTC.

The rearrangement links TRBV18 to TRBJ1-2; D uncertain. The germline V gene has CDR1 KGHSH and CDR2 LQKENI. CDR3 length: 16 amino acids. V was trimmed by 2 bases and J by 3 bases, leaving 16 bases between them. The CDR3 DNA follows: TGTGCCAGCTCACCATTCTCTCCCCCAGAGCACTATGGCTACACCTTC. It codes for CASSPFSPPEHYGYTF. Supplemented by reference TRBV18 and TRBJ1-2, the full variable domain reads NAGVMQNPRHLVRRRGQEARLRCSPMKGHSHVYWYRQLPEEGLKFMVYLQKENIIDESGMPKERFSAEFPKEGPSILRIQQVVRGDSAAYFCASSPFSPPEHYGYTFGSGTRLTVV.

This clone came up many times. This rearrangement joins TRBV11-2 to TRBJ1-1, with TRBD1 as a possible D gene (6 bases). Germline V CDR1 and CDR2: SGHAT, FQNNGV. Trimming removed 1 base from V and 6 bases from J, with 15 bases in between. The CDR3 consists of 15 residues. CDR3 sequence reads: CASSLGRRRGAEAFF. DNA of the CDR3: TGTGCCAGCAGCTTAGGACGGAGGAGGGGGGCTGAAGCTTTCTTT.

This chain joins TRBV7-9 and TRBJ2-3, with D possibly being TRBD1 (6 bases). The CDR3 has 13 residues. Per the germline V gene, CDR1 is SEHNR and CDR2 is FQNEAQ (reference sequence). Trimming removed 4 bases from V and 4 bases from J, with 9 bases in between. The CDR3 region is CASSWKGADTQYF. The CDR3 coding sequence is TGTGCCAGCAGCTGGAAGGGGGCAGATACGCAGTATTTT. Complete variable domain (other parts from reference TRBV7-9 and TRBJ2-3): DTGVSQNPRHKITKRGQNVTFRCDPISEHNRLYWYRQTLGQGPEFLTYFQNEAQLEKSRLLSDRFSAERPKGSFSTLEIQRTEQGDSAMYLCASSWKGADTQYFGPGTRLTVL.

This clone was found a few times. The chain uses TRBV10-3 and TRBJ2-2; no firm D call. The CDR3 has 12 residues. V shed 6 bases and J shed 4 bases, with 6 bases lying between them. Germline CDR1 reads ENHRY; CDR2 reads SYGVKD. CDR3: CAISPVTGELFF. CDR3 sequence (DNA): TGTGCCATCAGCCCAGTCACCGGGGAGCTGTTTTTT.

CDR3 sequence reads: CASSGTGTSGRALAKNIQYF. The CDR3, as DNA: TGTGCCAGCAGTGGGACTGGGACTAGCGGGAGGGCCTTAGCCAAAAACATTCAGTACTTC. The chain combines TRBV6-1 with TRBJ2-4; 16 positions match TRBD2. Germline V gene lookup returns CDR1 MNHNS and CDR2 SASEGT. V lost 4 bases, J lost 0 bases, and 9 bases stayed unmatched. The CDR3 has 20 residues.